This T cell receptor beta chain originates from a study of monozygotic twins with inflammatory bowel disease. The authors drew approximately 2.4 ml of blood from each donor. Overall study results and limits: Healthy co-twins exceeded IBD patients in TCRbeta diversity as measured by inverse Simpson.

From germline, CDR1 is LGHDT and CDR2 YNNKEL (reference sequence). This CDR3 region has 15 residues. To note about this clonotype: Antigen specificity is unknown.

In eight separate reactions per sample, cDNA was generated. Using the 5' RACE reads, TCRdb records one entry per CDR3 protein without DNA. The repertoire table contains 150,000 or so distinct CDR3 sequences. The TCR sequence derives from a human donor with ulcerative colitis or Crohn's disease, or a healthy co-twin of an affected twin (not recorded which). V gene TRBV3-1 combines with J gene TRBJ1-5; checking the TCRdb D call of TRBD1 is not possible without DNA. The specimen sequenced was blood. CDR3 protein: CASSQYGDSNQPQHF.